The clone carrying this TCR beta chain occurred a few times. This sample was included in a study of T-cell reconstitution after alpha-beta-depleted transplantation in children. Unique molecular identifiers were incorporated when the TCRbeta library was constructed. MiXCR, run by TCRdb on the PCR reads, gives a single entry per CDR3 protein. The data contain about 400,000 distinct CDR3 sequences, around 21% of them singletons. Germline CDR1 reads SGHRS; CDR2 reads YFSETQ. The ends were cut back, 0 bases at V and 6 bases at J, with 12 bases in the middle. The CDR3 extends over 14 amino acids. This clonotype originated in a human donor who donated a stem cell graft to a child with acute myeloid leukemia. This sequence joins TRBV5-1 and TRBJ1-2; D is undetermined. The sequenced sample was PBMCs from the stem cell graft donor, obtained from the stem cell graft. In DNA, the CDR3 is TGCGCCAGCAGCTTGGTTGGCGGAGAAGATGGCTACACCTTC. It encodes CASSLVGGEDGYTF.